This T cell receptor (beta chain) appears in the sequencing data of a study of blood T cell repertoires in COVID-19. The overall study: The study drew acute and convalescent COVID-19 samples from the United States, Italy and Spain. In each case, the material was cDNA or gDNA derived from T cells, B-cell-depleted T cells, or PBMCs.

This CDR3 has 14 residues. The V segment lost 3 bases and the J segment 8 bases; nucleotides outside the gene matches: 5. CDR1 is KGHDR, CDR2 SFDVKD, per germline. In the source study's methods: Amplifying reference gene primers gave estimates of nucleated cell counts. This table comes from immunoSEQ multiplex PCR, and its TCRdb copy is limited to in-frame clones, with some not included. That table furnishes V, J and clone size, whereas the DNA furnished D and trimming. The sample gives some 65,000 clones, approximately 85% of which show up once; 2.5% to 3% is in the top ten. This chain joins TRBV24-1 and TRBJ1-5; 8 nucleotides match TRBD1. This receptor was taken from a man at least 80 years old with acute or convalescent COVID-19. Sequences were obtained from peripheral blood. CDR3 sequence: CATSDETGVKPQHF. Written as DNA, the CDR3 is TGTGCCACCAGTGATGAGACAGGGGTGAAGCCCCAGCATTTT.